This T cell receptor beta chain was identified in a study of long-term antiretroviral therapy in people with HIV. Specimens carried 1-10 million cryopreserved PBMC before DNA extraction. From germline, CDR1 is MNHNY and CDR2 SVGAGI (reference sequence). This CDR3 contains 16 residues. Trimming cost V 5 bases and J 2 bases; bases outside gene matches: 8. Investigators performed immunoSEQ version v3.0 at survey level. A per-sample goal of about 40,000-50,000 T-cell genomes was targeted by sequencing. The method was immunoSEQ multiplex PCR; TCRdb's version includes in-frame clones alone and lacks a portion of them. The sample contains 25,000 to 35,000 clones, about 94% of which appear only once.

V usage is TRBV6-6 and J usage is TRBJ1-5, with TRBD1 identical over 8 bases. This specimen consisted of unsorted PBMCs, obtained approximately 6.5 years after starting antiretroviral therapy. The receptor was derived from a woman aged 40-49 years with HIV. CDR3 coding DNA: TGTGCCAGCAGTCCCGGACAGGGAGGTCGCAATCAGCCCCAGCATTTT. It codes for CASSPGQGGRNQPQHF.